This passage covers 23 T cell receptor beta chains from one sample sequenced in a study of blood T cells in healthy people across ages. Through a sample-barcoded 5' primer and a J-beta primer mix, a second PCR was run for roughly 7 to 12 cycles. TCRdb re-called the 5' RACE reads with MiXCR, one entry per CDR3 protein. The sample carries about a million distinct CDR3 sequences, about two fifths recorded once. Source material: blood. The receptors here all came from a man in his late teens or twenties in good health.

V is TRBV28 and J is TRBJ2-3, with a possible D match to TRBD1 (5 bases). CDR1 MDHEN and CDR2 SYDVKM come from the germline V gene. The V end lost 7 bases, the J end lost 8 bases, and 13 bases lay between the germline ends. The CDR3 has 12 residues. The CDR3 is CASTVYGATQYF. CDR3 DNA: TGTGCCAGCACCGTCTATGGGGCTACGCAGTATTTT.

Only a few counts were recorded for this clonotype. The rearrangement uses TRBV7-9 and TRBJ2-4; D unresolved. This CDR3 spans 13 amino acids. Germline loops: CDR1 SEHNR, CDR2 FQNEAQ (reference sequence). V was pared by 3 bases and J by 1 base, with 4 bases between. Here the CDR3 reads CASSFDAKNIQYF. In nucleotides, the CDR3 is TGTGCCAGCAGCTTTGATGCCAAAAACATTCAGTACTTC.

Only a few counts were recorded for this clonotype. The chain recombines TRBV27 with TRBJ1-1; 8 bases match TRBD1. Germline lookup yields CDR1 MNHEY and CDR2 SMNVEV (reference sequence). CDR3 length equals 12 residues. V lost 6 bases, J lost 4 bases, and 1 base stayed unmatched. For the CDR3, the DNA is TGTGCCAGCAGGACAGGGGCCACTGAAGCTTTCTTT. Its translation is CASRTGATEAFF.

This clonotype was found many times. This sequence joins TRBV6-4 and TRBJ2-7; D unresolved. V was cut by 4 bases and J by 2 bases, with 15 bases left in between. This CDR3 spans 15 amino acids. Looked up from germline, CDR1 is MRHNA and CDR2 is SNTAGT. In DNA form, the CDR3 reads TGTGCCAGCAGTGCCATCCCCTTCCTCCCCTACGAGCAGTACTTC. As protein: CASSAIPFLPYEQYF.

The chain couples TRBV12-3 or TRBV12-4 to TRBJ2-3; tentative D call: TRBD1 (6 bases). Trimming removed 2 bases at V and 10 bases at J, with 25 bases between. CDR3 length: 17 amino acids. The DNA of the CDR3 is TGTGCCAGCAGTTTAAGGGGCGTGGGGCCAGGGGTGATGCCGCAGTATTTT. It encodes CASSLRGVGPGVMPQYF.

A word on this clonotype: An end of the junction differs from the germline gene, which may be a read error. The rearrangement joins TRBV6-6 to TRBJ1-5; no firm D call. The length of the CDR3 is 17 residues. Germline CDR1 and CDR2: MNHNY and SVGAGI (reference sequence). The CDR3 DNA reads TGTGCCAGCAGTTACGTAATTGGGGTGGTGAGCAATCCGCCCCAGCATTTT. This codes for CASSYVIGVVSNPPQHF.

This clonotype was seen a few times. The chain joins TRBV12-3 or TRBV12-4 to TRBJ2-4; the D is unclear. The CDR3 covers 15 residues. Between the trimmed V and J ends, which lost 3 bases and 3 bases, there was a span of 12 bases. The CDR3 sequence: CASSLVWSDKNIQYF. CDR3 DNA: TGTGCCAGCAGTTTGGTGTGGTCGGACAAAAACATTCAGTACTTC.

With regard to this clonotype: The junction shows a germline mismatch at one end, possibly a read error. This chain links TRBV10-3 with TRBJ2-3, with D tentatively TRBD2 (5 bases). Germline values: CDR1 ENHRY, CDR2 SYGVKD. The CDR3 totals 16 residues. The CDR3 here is CAISAPERASTDTQCF. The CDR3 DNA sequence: TGTGCCATCAGCGCCCCGGAGAGGGCTAGCACAGATACGCAGTGTTTT.

CDR3 residues: CSAQGAGDQPQHF. Here the CDR3 DNA reads TGCAGTGCCCAGGGGGCAGGCGATCAGCCCCAGCATTTT. This chain uses TRBV20-1 with TRBJ1-5, with 8 bases aligning to TRBD1. Germline assignment: CDR1 DFQATT and CDR2 SNEGSKA (reference sequence). J gave up 5 bases and V 6 bases, and 6 bases lay outside the gene matches. The CDR3 consists of 13 residues.

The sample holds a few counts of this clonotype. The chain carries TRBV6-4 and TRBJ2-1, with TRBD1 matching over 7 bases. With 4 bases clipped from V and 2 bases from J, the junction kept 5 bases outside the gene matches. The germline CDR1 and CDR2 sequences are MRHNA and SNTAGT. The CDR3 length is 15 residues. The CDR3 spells CASSATGVTYNEQFF. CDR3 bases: TGTGCCAGCAGTGCCACAGGGGTTACCTACAATGAGCAGTTCTTC.

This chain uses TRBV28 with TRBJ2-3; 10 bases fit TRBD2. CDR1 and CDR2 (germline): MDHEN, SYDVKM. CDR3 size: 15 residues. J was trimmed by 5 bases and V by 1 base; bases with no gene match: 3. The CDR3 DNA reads TGTGCCAGCAGTTTATTTAGCGGGGGGCTAGATACGCAGTATTTT. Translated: CASSLFSGGLDTQYF.

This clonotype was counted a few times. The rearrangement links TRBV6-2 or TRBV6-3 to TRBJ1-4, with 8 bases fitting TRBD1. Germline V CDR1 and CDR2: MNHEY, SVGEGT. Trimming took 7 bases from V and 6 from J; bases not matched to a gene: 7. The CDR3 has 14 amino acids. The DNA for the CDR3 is TGTGCCAGCATTCCCGGGACAGGCGATGAAAAACTGTTTTTT. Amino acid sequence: CASIPGTGDEKLFF.

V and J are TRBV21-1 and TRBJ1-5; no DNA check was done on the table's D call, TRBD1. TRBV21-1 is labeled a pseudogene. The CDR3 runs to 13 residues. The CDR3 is CASSDRGPQPQHF. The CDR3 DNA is TGTGCCAGCAGTGACAGGGGCCCTCAGCCCCAGCATTTT.

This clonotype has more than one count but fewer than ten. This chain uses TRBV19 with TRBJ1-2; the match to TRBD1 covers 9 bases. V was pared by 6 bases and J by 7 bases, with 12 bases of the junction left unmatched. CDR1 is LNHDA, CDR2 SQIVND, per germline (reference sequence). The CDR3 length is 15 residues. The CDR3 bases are TGTGCCAGTAGCCCATCGGGACAGGGTCGCGGTGGCTACACCTTC. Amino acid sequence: CASSPSGQGRGGYTF.

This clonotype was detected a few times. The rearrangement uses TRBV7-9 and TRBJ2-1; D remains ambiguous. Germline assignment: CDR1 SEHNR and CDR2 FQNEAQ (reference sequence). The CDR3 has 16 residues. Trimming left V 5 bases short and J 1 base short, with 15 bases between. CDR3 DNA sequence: TGTGCCAGCAGCCATCTAAGGGATGGATCCTACAATGAGCAGTTCTTC. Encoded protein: CASSHLRDGSYNEQFF.

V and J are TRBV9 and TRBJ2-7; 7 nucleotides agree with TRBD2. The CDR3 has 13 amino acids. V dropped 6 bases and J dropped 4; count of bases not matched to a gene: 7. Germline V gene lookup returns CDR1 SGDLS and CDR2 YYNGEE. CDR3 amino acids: CASMGGGPYEQYF. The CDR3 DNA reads TGTGCCAGCATGGGCGGGGGTCCATACGAGCAGTACTTC. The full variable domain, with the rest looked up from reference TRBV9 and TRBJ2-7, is DSGVTQTPKHLITATGQRVTLRCSPRSGDLSVYWYQQSLDQGLQFLIQYYNGEERAKGNILERFSAQQFPDLHSELNLSSLELGDSALYFCASMGGGPYEQYFGPGTRLTVT.

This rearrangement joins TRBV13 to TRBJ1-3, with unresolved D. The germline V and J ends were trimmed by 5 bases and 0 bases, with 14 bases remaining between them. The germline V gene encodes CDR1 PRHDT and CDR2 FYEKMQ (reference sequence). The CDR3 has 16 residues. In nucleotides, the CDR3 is TGTGCCAGCAGCCTACAGACGGAGTTCTCTGGAAACACCATATATTTT. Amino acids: CASSLQTEFSGNTIYF.

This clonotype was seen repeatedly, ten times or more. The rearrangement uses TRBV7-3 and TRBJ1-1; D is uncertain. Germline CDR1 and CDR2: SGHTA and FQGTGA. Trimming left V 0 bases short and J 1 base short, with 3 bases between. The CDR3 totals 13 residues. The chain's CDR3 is CASSLTRNTEAFF. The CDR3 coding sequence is TGTGCCAGCAGCTTAACCAGGAACACTGAAGCTTTCTTT.

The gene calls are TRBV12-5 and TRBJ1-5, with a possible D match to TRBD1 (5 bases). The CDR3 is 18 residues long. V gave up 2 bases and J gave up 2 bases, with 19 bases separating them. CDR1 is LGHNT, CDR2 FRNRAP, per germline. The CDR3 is CASGLSGPPGLRNQPQHF. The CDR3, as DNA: TGTGCTAGTGGTTTGTCCGGGCCCCCGGGGCTGCGCAATCAGCCCCAGCATTTT.

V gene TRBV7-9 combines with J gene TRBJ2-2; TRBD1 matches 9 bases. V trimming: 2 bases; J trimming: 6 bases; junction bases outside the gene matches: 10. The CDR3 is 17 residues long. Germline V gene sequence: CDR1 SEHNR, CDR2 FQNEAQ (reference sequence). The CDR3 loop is CASSLLPGTGKSGELFF. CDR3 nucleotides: TGTGCCAGCAGCTTATTACCAGGGACAGGGAAGTCCGGGGAGCTGTTTTTT.

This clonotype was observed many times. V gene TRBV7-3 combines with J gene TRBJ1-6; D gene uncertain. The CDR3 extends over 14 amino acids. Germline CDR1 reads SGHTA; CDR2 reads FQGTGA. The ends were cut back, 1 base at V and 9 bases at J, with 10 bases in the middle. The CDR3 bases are TGTGCCAGCAGCTTAAGGCGCGACGGTTCACCCCTCCACTTT. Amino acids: CASSLRRDGSPLHF. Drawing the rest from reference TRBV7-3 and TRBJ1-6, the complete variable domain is GAGVSQTPSNKVTEKGKYVELRCDPISGHTALYWYRQSLGQGPEFLIYFQGTGAADDSGLPNDRFFAVRPEGSVSTLKIQRTERGDSAVYLCASSLRRDGSPLHFGNGTRLTVT.

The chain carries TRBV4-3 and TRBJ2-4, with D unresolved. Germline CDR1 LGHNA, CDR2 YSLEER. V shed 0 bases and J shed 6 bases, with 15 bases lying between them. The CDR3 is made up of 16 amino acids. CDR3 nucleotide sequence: TGCGCCAGCAGCCAAGACTGGCCCGGACGAGGAAACATTCAGTACTTC. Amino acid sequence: CASSQDWPGRGNIQYF.

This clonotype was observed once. CDR3 in amino acids: CASSQWGTNTEAFF. In nucleotides, the CDR3 is TGTGCCAGCAGCCAGTGGGGGACGAACACTGAAGCTTTCTTT. The chain has TRBV14 and TRBJ1-1; TRBD1 is a possible D gene (5 bases). The V end lost 3 bases, the J end lost 1 base, and 9 bases lay between the germline ends. Germline V CDR1 and CDR2: SGHDN, FVKESK. There are 14 residues in the CDR3.